A single sample gave rise to the 6 T cell receptor beta chains below, sequenced in a study of blood T cell repertoires in COVID-19. The table came from immunoSEQ multiplex PCR; TCRdb's copy has only in-frame clones and leaves some out. This sample carries 180,000 or so clones, approximately 85% of them seen once, and the ten largest clones take over 9.5%. Sequencing was done on a sample of peripheral blood. The receptors were sampled from a human donor with active or convalescent COVID-19. The donor label of this sample is uncertain.

The chain carries TRBV5-6 and TRBJ2-7, with 8 bases aligning to TRBD1. Losses at the gene ends were 1 base for V and 5 bases for J; bases not matched to a gene: 8. The CDR3 runs 15 residues. The germline CDR1 and CDR2 sequences are SGHDT and YYEEEE. The CDR3 protein is CASSLRSGGWNEQYF. The CDR3 DNA reads TGTGCCAGCAGCTTGAGGTCAGGGGGCTGGAACGAGCAGTACTTC.

This CDR3 reads CASSQGHLAVGYEQYF. The CDR3 nucleotides are TGTGCCAGCAGCCAAGGGCACCTAGCGGTTGGGTACGAGCAGTACTTC. The rearrangement links TRBV4-2 to TRBJ2-7; 7 nucleotides align to TRBD2. This CDR3 has 16 amino acids. The germline V gene has CDR1 LGHNA and CDR2 YNFKEQ. After removal of 1 base from V and 4 bases from J, the junction contained 10 bases not matched to a gene.

The rearrangement links TRBV6-5 to TRBJ1-1, with TRBD1 identical over 8 bases. The trim removed 11 bases at V and 0 bases at J, leaving 5 bases unmatched. In germline, CDR1 is MNHEY, CDR2 SVGAGI. The CDR3 runs to 13 residues. DNA for the CDR3: TGTGCCGGAAGGACAGGGCTGAACACTGAAGCTTTCTTT. It is translated as CAGRTGLNTEAFF.

This clone turned up a few times. The genes are TRBV11-1 and TRBJ1-1; perhaps TRBD1 as D (5 bases). This CDR3 comprises 13 residues. Germline lookup yields CDR1 SGHAT and CDR2 FQDESV (reference sequence). Trimming stripped 6 bases from V and 2 bases from J, with 10 bases between. Written as DNA, the CDR3 is TGTGCCAGCAGTTTGACAGCAAACACTGAAGCTTTCTTT. It codes for CASSLTANTEAFF.

In this sample, this clone turned up once. The V gene is TRBV7-9, the J gene TRBJ1-3; D remains unclear. The V gene's germline CDR1 is SEHNR and CDR2 FQNEAQ (reference sequence). The CDR3 length is 16 residues. V was pared by 6 bases and J by 2 bases, with 17 bases between. CDR3 coding DNA: TGTGCCAGCAGTCTCCATTCCTCCGGTGCTGGAAACACCATATATTTT. Translated: CASSLHSSGAGNTIYF.

The chain uses TRBV4-1 and TRBJ2-7; 9 nucleotides match TRBD2. Germline CDR1 MGHRA, CDR2 YSYEKL. Trimming removed 5 bases from V and 8 bases from J; junction bases left unmatched: 13. The CDR3 extends over 15 amino acids. CDR3 nucleotide sequence: TGCGCCAGCAGCAGGGGCGGGGCTAGCGGGATACAGCAGTACTTC. Protein: CASSRGGASGIQQYF.